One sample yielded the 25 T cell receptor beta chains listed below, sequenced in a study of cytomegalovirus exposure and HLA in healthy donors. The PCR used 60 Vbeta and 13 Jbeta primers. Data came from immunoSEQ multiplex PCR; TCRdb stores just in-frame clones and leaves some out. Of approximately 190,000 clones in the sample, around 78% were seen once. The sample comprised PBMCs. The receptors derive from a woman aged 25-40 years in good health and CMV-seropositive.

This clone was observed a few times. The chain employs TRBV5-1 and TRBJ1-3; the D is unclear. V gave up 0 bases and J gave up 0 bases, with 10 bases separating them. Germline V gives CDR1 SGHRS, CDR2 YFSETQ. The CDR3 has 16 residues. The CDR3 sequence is CASSLGPASSGNTIYF. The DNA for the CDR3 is TGCGCCAGCAGCTTGGGTCCGGCTAGCTCTGGAAACACCATATATTTT. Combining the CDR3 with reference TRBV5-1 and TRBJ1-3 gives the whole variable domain KAGVTQTPRYLIKTRGQQVTLSCSPISGHRSVSWYQQTPGQGLQFLFEYFSETQRNKGNFPGRFSGRQFSNSRSEMNVSTLELGDSALYLCASSLGPASSGNTIYFGEGSWLTVV.

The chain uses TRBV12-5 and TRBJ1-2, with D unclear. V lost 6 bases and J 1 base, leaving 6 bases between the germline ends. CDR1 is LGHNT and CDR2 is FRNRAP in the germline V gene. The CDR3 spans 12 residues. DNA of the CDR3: TGTGCTAGTGGATCCGGTAACTATGGCTACACCTTC. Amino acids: CASGSGNYGYTF.

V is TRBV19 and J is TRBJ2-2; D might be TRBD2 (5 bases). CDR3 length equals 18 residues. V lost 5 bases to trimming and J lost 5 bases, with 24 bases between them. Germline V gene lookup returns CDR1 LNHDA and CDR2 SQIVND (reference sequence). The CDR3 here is CASSQVLGRALGTGELFF. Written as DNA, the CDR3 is TGTGCCAGTAGTCAAGTCCTAGGGCGGGCCCTCGGAACCGGGGAGCTGTTTTTT.

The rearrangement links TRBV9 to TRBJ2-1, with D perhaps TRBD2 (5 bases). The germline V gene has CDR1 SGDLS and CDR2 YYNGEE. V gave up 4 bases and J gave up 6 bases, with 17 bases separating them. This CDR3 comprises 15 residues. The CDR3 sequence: CASSPSGWGINEQFF. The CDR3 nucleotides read TGTGCCAGCAGCCCCTCGGGGTGGGGAATCAATGAGCAGTTCTTC.

CDR3 coding DNA: TGTGCCAGCAGTGAAGGGATAGACTACGAGCAGTACTTC. This encodes CASSEGIDYEQYF. The rearrangement links TRBV6-1 to TRBJ2-5, with no clear D. The tail of the sequence fits TRBJ2-7 better, so the J call may be wrong. Looked up from germline, CDR1 is MNHNS and CDR2 is SASEGT. This CDR3 region has 13 residues.

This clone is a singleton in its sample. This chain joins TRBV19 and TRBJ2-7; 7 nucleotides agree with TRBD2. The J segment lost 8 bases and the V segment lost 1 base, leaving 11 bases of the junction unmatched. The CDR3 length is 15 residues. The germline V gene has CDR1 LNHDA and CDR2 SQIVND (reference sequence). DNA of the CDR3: TGTGCCAGTAGTATAGTTGGGACGGGACTACGAAAGCAGTACTTC. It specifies CASSIVGTGLRKQYF.

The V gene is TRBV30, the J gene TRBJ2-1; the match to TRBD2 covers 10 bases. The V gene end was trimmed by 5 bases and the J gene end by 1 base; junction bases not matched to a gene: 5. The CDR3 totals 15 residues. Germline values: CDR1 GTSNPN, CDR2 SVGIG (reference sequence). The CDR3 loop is CAWGKGLASYNEQFF. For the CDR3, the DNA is TGTGCCTGGGGAAAGGGACTAGCGTCCTACAATGAGCAGTTCTTC.

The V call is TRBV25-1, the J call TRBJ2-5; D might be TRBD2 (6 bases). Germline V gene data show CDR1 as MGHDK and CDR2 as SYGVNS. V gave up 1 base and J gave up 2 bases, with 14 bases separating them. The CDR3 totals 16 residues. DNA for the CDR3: TGTGCCAGCAGTGAATTGGGTGGGGCGGGGCAAGAGACCCAGTACTTC. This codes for CASSELGGAGQETQYF.

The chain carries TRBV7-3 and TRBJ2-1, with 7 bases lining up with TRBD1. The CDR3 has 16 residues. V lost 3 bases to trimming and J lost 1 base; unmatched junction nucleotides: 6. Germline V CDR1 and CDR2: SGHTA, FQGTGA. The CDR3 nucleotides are TGTGCCAGCAGCTTGACAGGGAATCCGTCCTACAATGAGCAGTTCTTC. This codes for CASSLTGNPSYNEQFF.

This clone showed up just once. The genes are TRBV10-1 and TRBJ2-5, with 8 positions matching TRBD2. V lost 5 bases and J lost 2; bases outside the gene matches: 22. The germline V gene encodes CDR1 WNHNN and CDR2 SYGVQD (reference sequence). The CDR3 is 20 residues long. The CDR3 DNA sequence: TGCGCCAGCAGTCCTCGGGGGGGGCGATTCGGCTATGGGCTGCAAGAGACCCAGTACTTC. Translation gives CASSPRGGRFGYGLQETQYF.

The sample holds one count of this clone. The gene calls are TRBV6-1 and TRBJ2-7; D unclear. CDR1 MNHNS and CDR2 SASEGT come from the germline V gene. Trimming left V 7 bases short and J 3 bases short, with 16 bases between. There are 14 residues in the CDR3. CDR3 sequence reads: CASTDLWPSYEQYF. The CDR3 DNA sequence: TGTGCCAGCACCGATCTCTGGCCCAGCTACGAGCAGTACTTC.

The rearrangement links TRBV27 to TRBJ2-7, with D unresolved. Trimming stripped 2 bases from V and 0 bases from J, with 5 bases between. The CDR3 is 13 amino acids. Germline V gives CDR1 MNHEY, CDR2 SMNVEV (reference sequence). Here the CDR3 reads CASSLGPSYEQYF. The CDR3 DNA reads TGTGCCAGCAGTTTAGGGCCCTCCTACGAGCAGTACTTC.

CDR3 protein: CASSLGANIQYF. The DNA for the CDR3 is TGTGCCAGCAGCTTAGGGGCAAACATTCAGTACTTC. The J gene is TRBJ2-4, the V gene TRBV11-2; no definite D call. Trimming pared 1 base from V and 6 bases from J, leaving 4 bases between. CDR3 length: 12 residues. Germline lookup yields CDR1 SGHAT and CDR2 FQNNGV.

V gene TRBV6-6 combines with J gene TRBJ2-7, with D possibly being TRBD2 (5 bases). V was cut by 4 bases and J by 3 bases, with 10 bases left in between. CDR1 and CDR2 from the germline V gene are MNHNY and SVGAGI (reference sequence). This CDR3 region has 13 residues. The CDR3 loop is CASSLRGSYEQYF. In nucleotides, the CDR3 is TGTGCCAGCAGTTTGAGAGGGAGCTACGAGCAGTACTTC.

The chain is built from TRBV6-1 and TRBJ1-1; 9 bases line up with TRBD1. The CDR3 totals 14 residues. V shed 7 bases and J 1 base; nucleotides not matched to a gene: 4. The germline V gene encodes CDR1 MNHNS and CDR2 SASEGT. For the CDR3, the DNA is TGTGCCAGCACCATACAGGGGGCGAACACTGAAGCTTTCTTT. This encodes CASTIQGANTEAFF.

The CDR3 protein is CASSPGTGYGYTF. The CDR3 bases are TGTGCCAGTAGTCCCGGGACAGGCTATGGCTACACCTTC. The rearrangement uses TRBV19 and TRBJ1-2; 8 nucleotides align to TRBD1. CDR3 size: 13 residues. V lost 5 bases to trimming and J lost 4 bases; unmatched junction nucleotides: 3. Germline V CDR1 and CDR2: LNHDA, SQIVND (reference sequence).

The CDR3 is CASSPSGNSPLHF. CDR3 bases: TGTGCCAGCAGCCCATCAGGGAATTCACCCCTCCACTTT. The chain has TRBV7-9 and TRBJ1-6, with TRBD1 as a possible D gene (5 bases). Germline loops: CDR1 SEHNR, CDR2 FQNEAQ (reference sequence). Trimming stripped 5 bases from V and 7 bases from J, with 9 bases between. This CDR3 contains 13 residues.

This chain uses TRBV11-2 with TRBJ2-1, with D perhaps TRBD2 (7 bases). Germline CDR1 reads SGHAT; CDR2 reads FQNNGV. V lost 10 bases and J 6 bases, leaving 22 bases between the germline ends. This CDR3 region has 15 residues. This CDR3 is CATSDIGGGGNEQFF. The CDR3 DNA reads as TGTGCCACCTCAGACATAGGGGGGGGTGGCAATGAGCAGTTCTTC.

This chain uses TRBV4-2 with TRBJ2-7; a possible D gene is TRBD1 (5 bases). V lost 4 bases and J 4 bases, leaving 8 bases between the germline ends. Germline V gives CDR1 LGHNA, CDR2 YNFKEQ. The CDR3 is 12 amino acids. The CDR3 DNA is TGTGCCAGCAGCCCAGGGTCGTACGAGCAGTACTTC. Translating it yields CASSPGSYEQYF.

In DNA, the CDR3 is TGTGCCAGAGGAGTAGGTACGCAGTATTTT. It encodes CARGVGTQYF. The chain employs TRBV28 and TRBJ2-3; D uncertain. Germline V CDR1 and CDR2: MDHEN, SYDVKM. The V end was cut by 9 bases, the J end by 8 bases, with 9 bases between. The CDR3 has 10 residues.

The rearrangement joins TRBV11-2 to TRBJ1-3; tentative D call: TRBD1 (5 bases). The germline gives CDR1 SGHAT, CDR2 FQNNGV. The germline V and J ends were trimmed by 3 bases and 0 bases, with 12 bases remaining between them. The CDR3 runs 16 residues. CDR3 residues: CASSLGDWHSGNTIYF. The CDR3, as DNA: TGTGCCAGCAGCTTGGGGGACTGGCACTCTGGAAACACCATATATTTT.

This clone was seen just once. DNA for the CDR3: TGTGCCAGCAGTGATCGCCCACGGGGGTCGGCTAATGAAAAACTGTTTTTT. It translates to CASSDRPRGSANEKLFF. The chain joins TRBV2 to TRBJ1-4; a weak D match, TRBD1 (5 bases). Trimming shortened V by 3 bases and J by 3 bases, and 17 bases separated the two germline ends. CDR3 length equals 17 residues. Per germline, CDR1 SNHLY and CDR2 FYNNEI.

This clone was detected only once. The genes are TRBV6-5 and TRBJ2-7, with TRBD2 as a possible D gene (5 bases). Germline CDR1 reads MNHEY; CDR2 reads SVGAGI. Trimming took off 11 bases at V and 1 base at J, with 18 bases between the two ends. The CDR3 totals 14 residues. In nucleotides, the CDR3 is TGTGCCGGACTGTGGACCGAAGTATCCTACGAGCAGTACTTC. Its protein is CAGLWTEVSYEQYF.

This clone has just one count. CDR3 sequence reads: CASKAGGPDYEQYF. The CDR3 DNA reads as TGTGCCAGCAAGGCAGGGGGGCCGGACTACGAGCAGTACTTC. This rearrangement joins TRBV2 to TRBJ2-7; tentatively, D is TRBD1 (7 bases). Trimming took off 7 bases at V and 3 bases at J, with 16 bases between the two ends. The V gene's germline CDR1 is SNHLY and CDR2 FYNNEI. This CDR3 is built from 14 residues.

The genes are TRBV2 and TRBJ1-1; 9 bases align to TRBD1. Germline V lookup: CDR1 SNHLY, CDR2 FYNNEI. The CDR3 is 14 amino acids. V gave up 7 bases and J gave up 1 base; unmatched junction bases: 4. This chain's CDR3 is CASKTGQGNTEAFF. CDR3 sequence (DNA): TGTGCCAGCAAAACGGGACAGGGGAACACTGAAGCTTTCTTT.